These T cell receptor beta chains were read from a single sample in a study of blood T cells in healthy people across ages. TCRdb called the 5' RACE reads again in MiXCR, with one record for every CDR3 protein. The sample shows approximately 670,000 distinct CDR3 sequences, around 43% of them seen only once. Sequencing was carried out using blood. The receptors were sampled from a man older than 75 in good health. Both conserved end residues are trimmed from each CDR3. The order of the fields is CDR3 length, D gene, J gene, V gene, CDR3 protein. A D gene is named only where the DNA matches it firmly.

cdr3_length: 13; d_call: NA; j_call: TRBJ2-7; v_call: TRBV12-3/TRBV12-4; cdr3_aa: ASTTSRGSSYEQY
cdr3_length: 12; d_call: NA; j_call: TRBJ1-1; v_call: TRBV20-1; cdr3_aa: SARVDRMNTEAF
cdr3_length: 12; d_call: NA; j_call: TRBJ1-6; v_call: TRBV5-4; cdr3_aa: ASGLETANSPLH
cdr3_length: 10; d_call: NA; j_call: TRBJ2-7; v_call: TRBV6-2/TRBV6-3; cdr3_aa: ATSRQIYEQY
cdr3_length: 14; d_call: NA; j_call: TRBJ2-2; v_call: TRBV5-4; cdr3_aa: ASSLEGGTGTGELF
cdr3_length: 12; d_call: NA; j_call: TRBJ2-3; v_call: TRBV7-7; cdr3_aa: ASSQGSETDTQY
cdr3_length: 11; d_call: NA; j_call: TRBJ2-5; v_call: TRBV4-2; cdr3_aa: ASSQIPGETQY
cdr3_length: 13; d_call: TRBD2; j_call: TRBJ2-7; v_call: TRBV20-1; cdr3_aa: SARDFPREGYEQY
cdr3_length: 13; d_call: NA; j_call: TRBJ1-2; v_call: TRBV6-5; cdr3_aa: ASSYLTRGGSGYT
cdr3_length: 13; d_call: TRBD2; j_call: NA; v_call: TRBV5-1; cdr3_aa: ASSLRPAGEETQY
cdr3_length: 13; d_call: TRBD1; j_call: TRBJ1-2; v_call: TRBV6-1; cdr3_aa: ASSEAATGDHGYT
cdr3_length: 12; d_call: TRBD1; j_call: TRBJ2-5; v_call: TRBV28; cdr3_aa: ASRRQGTEETQY
cdr3_length: 13; d_call: NA; j_call: TRBJ1-2; v_call: TRBV20-1; cdr3_aa: SARDRAGSNYGYT
cdr3_length: 13; d_call: NA; j_call: TRBJ1-2; v_call: TRBV3-1; cdr3_aa: ASSQIGADNYGYT
cdr3_length: 14; d_call: NA; j_call: TRBJ1-1; v_call: TRBV5-1; cdr3_aa: ASSLWGTEADTEAF
cdr3_length: 12; d_call: NA; j_call: TRBJ2-6; v_call: TRBV5-1; cdr3_aa: ASSLAVGANVLT
cdr3_length: 10; d_call: TRBD1; j_call: TRBJ1-1; v_call: TRBV29-1; cdr3_aa: SGDRGNTEAF
cdr3_length: 11; d_call: NA; j_call: TRBJ1-2; v_call: TRBV20-1; cdr3_aa: SANPSRVYGYT
cdr3_length: 13; d_call: NA; j_call: TRBJ2-6; v_call: TRBV6-2/TRBV6-3; cdr3_aa: ASSYSGGGANVLT
cdr3_length: 14; d_call: NA; j_call: TRBJ2-5; v_call: TRBV6-2/TRBV6-3; cdr3_aa: ASSKQGVTVQETQY
cdr3_length: 14; d_call: NA; j_call: TRBJ2-2; v_call: TRBV20-1; cdr3_aa: SAALTAGANTGELF
cdr3_length: 13; d_call: NA; j_call: NA; v_call: TRBV21-1; cdr3_aa: ASSTSPRVVYEQY
cdr3_length: 11; d_call: NA; j_call: TRBJ1-2; v_call: TRBV10-1; cdr3_aa: ASSESRIYGYT
cdr3_length: 11; d_call: TRBD2; j_call: TRBJ2-1; v_call: TRBV18; cdr3_aa: ASSLGTTPEQF
cdr3_length: 12; d_call: TRBD1; j_call: TRBJ2-7; v_call: TRBV6-2/TRBV6-3; cdr3_aa: ASSRRTGSYEQY
cdr3_length: 13; d_call: TRBD1; j_call: TRBJ1-2; v_call: TRBV18; cdr3_aa: ASSRDRPSNYGYT
cdr3_length: 14; d_call: NA; j_call: TRBJ2-3; v_call: TRBV6-1; cdr3_aa: ASSEGWRGRTDTQY
cdr3_length: 16; d_call: TRBD2; j_call: TRBJ2-3; v_call: TRBV20-1; cdr3_aa: SATKTSGGDPSTDTQY
cdr3_length: 14; d_call: NA; j_call: TRBJ2-1; v_call: TRBV4-1; cdr3_aa: ASSRTLIGHQETQF
cdr3_length: 12; d_call: NA; j_call: TRBJ1-1; v_call: TRBV20-1; cdr3_aa: SAQEGSSKTEAF
cdr3_length: 12; d_call: TRBD1; j_call: TRBJ2-7; v_call: TRBV20-1; cdr3_aa: SARQGANSYEQY
cdr3_length: 13; d_call: NA; j_call: TRBJ2-1; v_call: TRBV3-1; cdr3_aa: ASSQVLEFGNEQF
cdr3_length: 13; d_call: NA; j_call: TRBJ1-5; v_call: TRBV4-1; cdr3_aa: ASSQGTVSNQPQH
cdr3_length: 12; d_call: NA; j_call: TRBJ1-2; v_call: TRBV3-1; cdr3_aa: ASSQLSNLDGYT
cdr3_length: 10; d_call: NA; j_call: NA; v_call: TRBV20-1; cdr3_aa: SASSRGDEQY
cdr3_length: 13; d_call: TRBD2; j_call: TRBJ2-7; v_call: TRBV6-6; cdr3_aa: ASRPGTTLSYEQY
cdr3_length: 15; d_call: NA; j_call: TRBJ2-7; v_call: TRBV20-1; cdr3_aa: SARDHGNSGPPYEQY
cdr3_length: 15; d_call: TRBD2; j_call: TRBJ2-5; v_call: TRBV5-1; cdr3_aa: ASIAGQGLAGEETQY
cdr3_length: 12; d_call: TRBD2; j_call: TRBJ2-7; v_call: TRBV10-2; cdr3_aa: ASLSREVSYEQY
cdr3_length: 13; d_call: NA; j_call: TRBJ2-5; v_call: TRBV29-1; cdr3_aa: SSYPQATLGETQY
cdr3_length: 19; d_call: NA; j_call: TRBJ2-6; v_call: TRBV6-1; cdr3_aa: ASGKEGRLFGKASGANVLT
cdr3_length: 13; d_call: NA; j_call: TRBJ1-4; v_call: TRBV3-1; cdr3_aa: ASSYIRANNEKLF
cdr3_length: 13; d_call: NA; j_call: TRBJ2-7; v_call: TRBV9; cdr3_aa: ASSVGGRGSYEQY
cdr3_length: 12; d_call: NA; j_call: TRBJ1-1; v_call: TRBV28; cdr3_aa: ASSSPGLVTEAF
cdr3_length: 15; d_call: TRBD1; j_call: TRBJ1-1; v_call: TRBV4-1; cdr3_aa: ASSQPGQEIMNTEAF
cdr3_length: 13; d_call: TRBD2; j_call: NA; v_call: TRBV12-3/TRBV12-4; cdr3_aa: ASSASGLFMGAQY
cdr3_length: 13; d_call: TRBD1; j_call: TRBJ2-7; v_call: TRBV7-2; cdr3_aa: ASSLTGTGQREQY
cdr3_length: 14; d_call: NA; j_call: TRBJ1-2; v_call: TRBV5-4; cdr3_aa: ASSLAFDSGSYGYT
cdr3_length: 9; d_call: NA; j_call: TRBJ1-2; v_call: TRBV20-1; cdr3_aa: SGGSNYGYT
cdr3_length: 15; d_call: NA; j_call: TRBJ1-6; v_call: TRBV4-2; cdr3_aa: ASSQELRGSYNSPLH
cdr3_length: 12; d_call: TRBD2; j_call: TRBJ2-5; v_call: TRBV11-2; cdr3_aa: ASGYSGSGETQY
cdr3_length: 9; d_call: NA; j_call: TRBJ2-5; v_call: TRBV10-3; cdr3_aa: AISESETQY
cdr3_length: 14; d_call: NA; j_call: TRBJ2-3; v_call: TRBV24-1; cdr3_aa: ATSDATSLGADTQY
cdr3_length: 16; d_call: NA; j_call: TRBJ2-3; v_call: TRBV18; cdr3_aa: ASSPPNESRGTTDTQY
cdr3_length: 11; d_call: TRBD2; j_call: TRBJ2-7; v_call: TRBV3-1; cdr3_aa: ASGRGEAYEQY
cdr3_length: 12; d_call: NA; j_call: TRBJ1-2; v_call: TRBV18; cdr3_aa: ASSPSGTEYGYT
cdr3_length: 13; d_call: NA; j_call: TRBJ2-1; v_call: TRBV6-2/TRBV6-3; cdr3_aa: ASSYGGPNYNEQF
cdr3_length: 14; d_call: NA; j_call: TRBJ2-7; v_call: TRBV2; cdr3_aa: ASTKLPSDTTYEQY
cdr3_length: 12; d_call: NA; j_call: TRBJ2-1; v_call: TRBV5-1; cdr3_aa: ASSRWGEGGEQF